These 15 T cell receptor beta chains originate from one sample sequenced in a study of OX40 agonist ivuxolimab in advanced cancers. Measured with immunoSEQ multiplex PCR; TCRdb has only the in-frame clones, and not every one. This table holds approximately 77,000 clones, around four fifths found once. The sample consisted of CD4+ or CD8+ T cells sorted from blood, taken in a trial of the OX40 agonist ivuxolimab. Source of these receptors: an adult with an advanced solid tumor such as melanoma, head and neck, liver or kidney cancer.

The rearrangement uses TRBV5-4 and TRBJ2-7, with a tentative D call TRBD2 (5 bases). This CDR3 has 12 amino acids. Germline lookup yields CDR1 SGHNT and CDR2 YYREEE (reference sequence). The V end lost 4 bases, the J end lost 7 bases, and 12 bases lay between the germline ends. The CDR3 spells CASSPAGGEQYF. The CDR3 coding sequence is TGTGCCAGCAGCCCGGCTGGCGGGGAGCAGTACTTC.

The rearrangement joins TRBV11-3 to TRBJ2-6; no clear D. This CDR3 region has 16 residues. The germline gives CDR1 SGHNT, CDR2 YENEEA. The V and J ends lost 5 bases and 4 bases respectively, with 15 bases between them. The CDR3 sequence: CASSHAGFAGANVLTF. The CDR3 bases are TGTGCCAGCAGCCACGCAGGTTTCGCAGGGGCCAACGTCCTGACTTTC.

V is TRBV30 and J is TRBJ2-2; 11 positions agree with TRBD2. Trimming took 1 base from V and 2 from J; bases not matched to a gene: 3. The CDR3 is 16 amino acids. CDR1 GTSNPN and CDR2 SVGIG come from the germline V gene (reference sequence). Here the CDR3 reads CAWSGLAGRNTGELFF. As DNA, the CDR3 is TGTGCCTGGAGTGGACTAGCGGGGCGTAACACCGGGGAGCTGTTTTTT. Complete variable domain (other parts from reference TRBV30 and TRBJ2-2): SQTIHQWPATLVQPVGSPLSLECTVEGTSNPNLYWYRQAAGRGLQLLFYSVGIGQISSEVPQNLSASRPQDRQFILSSKKLLLSDSGFYLCAWSGLAGRNTGELFFGEGSRLTVL.

The chain links TRBV6-5 to TRBJ2-5; unclear D gene. V lost 3 bases and J lost 5, with 16 bases in between. From germline, CDR1 is MNHEY and CDR2 SVGAGI. This CDR3 spans 15 amino acids. CDR3: CASSYSTMGAETQYF. As DNA, the CDR3 is TGTGCCAGCAGTTATAGTACAATGGGTGCCGAGACCCAGTACTTC.

This chain uses TRBV7-3 with TRBJ2-3; a possible D gene is TRBD1 (6 bases). CDR3 size: 16 residues. The V end lost 5 bases, the J end lost 0 bases, and 15 bases lay between the germline ends. Germline-derived CDR1 and CDR2 are SGHTA and FQGTGA. CDR3 sequence reads: CASSPQGQQSTDTQYF. CDR3 bases: TGTGCCAGCAGCCCCCAAGGACAGCAAAGCACAGATACGCAGTATTTT.

This chain connects TRBV21-1 to TRBJ2-3; whether TRBD2, the table's D call, matches the DNA was not checked. TRBV21-1 is a recognized pseudogene. The CDR3 has 16 residues. In DNA form, the CDR3 reads TGTGCCAGCAGCTCCCCCTCGGGGGGTAATCCAGATACGCAGTATTTT. It is translated as CASSSPSGGNPDTQYF.

The chain links TRBV5-8 to TRBJ1-3, with 9 bases lining up with TRBD1. The germline V gene encodes CDR1 SGHTS and CDR2 YDEGEE. The CDR3 is 16 amino acids. V shed 3 bases and J 0 bases; nucleotides not matched to a gene: 4. CDR3 bases: TGTGCCAGCAGCTCAGGGACAGGGAGCTCTGGAAACACCATATATTTT. It codes for CASSSGTGSSGNTIYF.

The chain is built from TRBV4-2 and TRBJ2-7, with D maybe TRBD2 (6 bases). This CDR3 is 15 amino acids long. CDR1 is LGHNA and CDR2 is YNFKEQ in the germline V gene. V was trimmed by 1 base and J by 3 bases, leaving 13 bases between them. The CDR3 spells CASSQAVAADYEQYF. The CDR3 DNA follows: TGTGCCAGCAGCCAAGCAGTAGCGGCGGACTACGAGCAGTACTTC.

The chain combines TRBV23-1 with TRBJ2-1; 9 nucleotides match TRBD2. Being an ORF, TRBV23-1 has a function that is uncertain. After removal of 2 bases from V and 5 bases from J, the junction contained 13 bases not matched to a gene. The CDR3 runs to 18 residues. DNA for the CDR3: TGCGCCAGCAGTCAACCTCCCACCGTGGCTAGCGGGAACAATGAGCAGTTCTTC. It specifies CASSQPPTVASGNNEQFF.

In its sample, this clone was seen a few times. The rearrangement uses TRBV2 and TRBJ2-2, with D possibly matching TRBD1 (7 bases). CDR3 size: 15 residues. Germline lookup yields CDR1 SNHLY and CDR2 FYNNEI. The V and J ends lost 8 bases and 4 bases respectively, with 17 bases between them. CDR3 loop: CASVQGGSFTGELFF. The CDR3 DNA reads TGTGCCAGCGTGCAGGGGGGTTCTTTCACCGGGGAGCTGTTTTTT.

V is TRBV10-3 and J is TRBJ2-7; D might be TRBD1 (5 bases). V was trimmed by 4 bases and J by 0 bases, leaving 13 bases between them. Germline V CDR1 and CDR2: ENHRY, SYGVKD. The CDR3 has 15 amino acids. The CDR3 nucleotides are TGTGCCATCAGTGCTAAGACAGCCTCCTCCTACGAGCAGTACTTC. It translates to CAISAKTASSYEQYF.

This clone was recorded a few times. This rearrangement joins TRBV19 to TRBJ1-1, with 8 positions matching TRBD1. The CDR3 is made up of 16 amino acids. Looked up from germline, CDR1 is LNHDA and CDR2 is SQIVND (reference sequence). With V trimmed by 6 bases and J by 7 bases, 16 bases remained unmatched. The CDR3 sequence: CASRQGGRRQTGEAFF. In DNA, the CDR3 is TGTGCCAGTAGACAGGGGGGGCGGCGACAGACCGGTGAAGCTTTCTTT.

CDR3 coding DNA: TGTGCCAGCAGTAGAGGATCGAACACTGAAGCTTTCTTT. Amino acid sequence: CASSRGSNTEAFF. The rearrangement links TRBV6-1 to TRBJ1-1; D gene ambiguous. Germline V gene data show CDR1 as MNHNS and CDR2 as SASEGT. This CDR3 has 13 amino acids. Trimming took off 5 bases at V and 1 base at J, with 8 bases between the two ends.

There are a few counts of this clone. V and J are TRBV7-9 and TRBJ1-3; D not resolved. The CDR3 is 14 residues long. The ends were cut back, 1 base at V and 3 bases at J, with 7 bases in the middle. Germline CDR1 SEHNR, CDR2 FQNEAQ (reference sequence). The CDR3 DNA follows: TGTGCCAGCAGCTTAGGAAACGGTGGAAACACCATATATTTT. Amino acid sequence: CASSLGNGGNTIYF.

The gene calls are TRBV19 and TRBJ2-7; D may be TRBD1 (6 bases). The CDR3 totals 15 residues. Germline V gives CDR1 LNHDA, CDR2 SQIVND (reference sequence). The V end lost 3 bases, the J end lost 1 base, and 13 bases lay between the germline ends. The CDR3 loop reads CASSITPDSSYEQYF. CDR3 bases: TGTGCCAGTAGTATTACCCCGGACAGTTCCTACGAGCAGTACTTC.